Below, 31 T cell receptor beta chains from the same sample are listed, as sequenced in a study of shared clonotypes between healthy human individuals. Libraries were prepared by immunoSEQ multiplex PCR; TCRdb keeps only in-frame clonotypes and omits some of them. Of 650,000 to 750,000 clones listed, 72% were seen once; the top ten hold approximately 2%. The sequencing input was memory CD4+ T cells sorted from blood. The subset denotes: CD45RA-negative fraction. These receptors originate from a woman aged 25 to 39 in good health.

About this clone: The conserved phenylalanine or tryptophan normally closing the CDR3 is absent here, so this likely arose from a read error. It is unclear where the CDR3 begins or ends on the DNA, so no DNA is shown, and the CDR3 is as TCRdb lists it. The CDR3 sequence: CASSQAGKLRL. The genes are TRBV4-1 and TRBJ1-1. The CDR3 contains 11 residues when both ends are counted. Germline assignment: CDR1 MGHRA and CDR2 YSYEKL.

V and J are TRBV27 and TRBJ2-4; TRBD2 aligns across 14 bases. J gave up 3 bases and V 5 bases, and 12 bases lay outside the gene matches. Germline CDR1 MNHEY, CDR2 SMNVEV (reference sequence). This CDR3 has 19 amino acids. The DNA of the CDR3 is TGTGCCAGCAGTCCGCGACTAGCGGGAGGGCCGGGTAGCAAAAACATTCAGTACTTC. Translating it yields CASSPRLAGGPGSKNIQYF.

The chain employs TRBV28 and TRBJ1-1; 7 bases agree with TRBD1. V shed 5 bases, J shed 5 bases, and the junction held 8 bases outside the gene matches. This CDR3 has 14 residues. The germline gives CDR1 MDHEN, CDR2 SYDVKM. CDR3 coding DNA: TGTGCCAGCAGTCCCGGAGACAGGGAAACTGAAGCTTTCTTT. Its protein is CASSPGDRETEAFF.

The chain joins TRBV10-3 to TRBJ2-7; 9 bases fit TRBD2. The V and J ends lost 1 base and 1 base, in that order; junction bases with no gene match: 11. Per the germline V gene, CDR1 is ENHRY and CDR2 is SYGVKD. CDR3 size: 18 residues. The CDR3 DNA follows: TGTGCCATCAGTGAGTTAGGACTAGCGAATATAAATTCCTACGAGCAGTACTTC. It translates to CAISELGLANINSYEQYF.

This clone was seen ten or more times. The gene calls are TRBV4-1 and TRBJ1-4, with D possibly being TRBD1 (5 bases). The ends were cut back, 0 bases at V and 2 bases at J, with 16 bases in the middle. The germline CDR1 and CDR2 sequences are MGHRA and YSYEKL. The CDR3 length is 18 residues. The CDR3 loop reads CASSQEAAGIATNEKLFF. The CDR3 DNA follows: TGCGCCAGCAGCCAAGAAGCGGCAGGGATAGCGACTAATGAAAAACTGTTTTTT.

A few counts support this clone. J is TRBJ1-1 and V is TRBV18; D is unresolved. Trimming pared 2 bases from V and 7 bases from J, leaving 14 bases between. The length of the CDR3 is 14 residues. Germline V lookup: CDR1 KGHSH, CDR2 LQKENI. DNA of the CDR3: TGTGCCAGCTCACCATACGAAGGCGAGGGTGAAGCTTTCTTT. Translating gives CASSPYEGEGEAFF. Variable domain in full (rest from reference TRBV18 and TRBJ1-1): NAGVMQNPRHLVRRRGQEARLRCSPMKGHSHVYWYRQLPEEGLKFMVYLQKENIIDESGMPKERFSAEFPKEGPSILRIQQVVRGDSAAYFCASSPYEGEGEAFFGQGTRLTVV.

This rearrangement joins TRBV11-3 to TRBJ2-2; D call uncertain. V gave up 5 bases and J gave up 1 base, with 5 bases separating them. The germline gives CDR1 SGHNT, CDR2 YENEEA. The CDR3 consists of 13 residues. The CDR3 DNA sequence: TGTGCCAGCAGCCCCGTGAACACCGGGGAGCTGTTTTTT. It yields the protein CASSPVNTGELFF.

This chain's CDR3 is CASIPGQGTEQYF. The CDR3 DNA follows: TGTGCCAGCATCCCGGGACAGGGTACCGAGCAGTACTTC. This chain uses TRBV28 with TRBJ2-7, with 9 bases identical to TRBD1. The germline V gene encodes CDR1 MDHEN and CDR2 SYDVKM. Trimming removed 7 bases from V and 6 bases from J; junction bases left unmatched: 7. The length of the CDR3 is 13 residues.

This clone appeared many times. The gene calls are TRBV27 and TRBJ2-7; D is uncertain. The V gene lost 0 bases and the J gene lost 6 bases, with 9 bases spanning the gap. The CDR3 sequence is 13 residues long. Germline CDR1 is MNHEY and CDR2 is SMNVEV (reference sequence). The CDR3 coding sequence is TGTGCCAGCAGTTTATCTAGACTCTCCGAGCAGTACTTC. It is translated as CASSLSRLSEQYF.

The chain uses TRBV28 and TRBJ2-1, with 7 bases fitting TRBD2. Germline assignment: CDR1 MDHEN and CDR2 SYDVKM. V shed 10 bases, J shed 7 bases, and the junction held 4 bases outside the gene matches. This CDR3 contains 11 residues. The CDR3 bases are TGTGCCATCGTCGGGAGGAATGAGCAGTTCTTC. Its translation is CAIVGRNEQFF.

This chain links TRBV5-1 with TRBJ2-3; D may correspond to TRBD1 or TRBD2 (5 bases each). V was pared by 0 bases and J by 5 bases, with 13 bases between. The CDR3 runs to 15 residues. CDR1 is SGHRS and CDR2 is YFSETQ in the germline V gene. This CDR3 reads CASSLVVSGGDTQYF. The CDR3 DNA follows: TGCGCCAGCAGCTTGGTAGTGTCTGGGGGAGATACGCAGTATTTT.

This clone was observed once. The genes are TRBV5-1 and TRBJ2-1; D perhaps matches TRBD2 (5 bases). Trimming stripped 2 bases from V and 5 bases from J, with 8 bases between. CDR1 and CDR2 (germline): SGHRS, YFSETQ. The CDR3 runs to 13 residues. In nucleotides, the CDR3 is TGCGCCAGCAGCTTACTAGGTGACAATGAGCAGTTCTTC. It yields the protein CASSLLGDNEQFF.

This clone was counted a few times. V gene TRBV2 combines with J gene TRBJ2-7, with D uncertain. Trimming took off 4 bases at V and 4 bases at J, with 8 bases between the two ends. From germline, CDR1 is SNHLY and CDR2 FYNNEI. The CDR3 runs 12 residues. CDR3 amino acids: CASSVLGYEQYF. CDR3 DNA sequence: TGTGCCAGCAGTGTCTTGGGATACGAGCAGTACTTC.

The chain joins TRBV2 to TRBJ2-5, with D perhaps TRBD1 (7 bases). Germline V CDR1 and CDR2: SNHLY, FYNNEI. V was pared by 3 bases and J by 6 bases, with 11 bases between. The CDR3 has 13 amino acids. The CDR3 loop reads CASSEEGAKTQYF. The CDR3 DNA is TGTGCCAGCAGTGAGGAGGGGGCGAAGACCCAGTACTTC. Drawing the rest from reference TRBV2 and TRBJ2-5, the complete variable domain is EPEVTQTPSHQVTQMGQEVILRCVPISNHLYFYWYRQILGQKVEFLVSFYNNEISEKSEIFDDQFSVERPDGSNFTLKIRSTKLEDSAMYFCASSEEGAKTQYFGPGTRLLVL.

With respect to this clone: A single base separates this from a much larger clone, so it may be a read error. The identical CDR3 is also encoded by other nucleotide sequences in the sample. The CDR3 loop is CASSFGTAKNIQYF. The CDR3 DNA is TGCGCCAGCAGCTTCGGGACAGCCAAAAACATTCAGTACTTC. The chain carries TRBV5-1 and TRBJ2-4; D could derive from TRBD1 or TRBD2 (5 bases each). In germline, CDR1 is SGHRS, CDR2 YFSETQ. With 2 bases removed from V and 0 bases from J, the gap between germline ends came to 6 bases. This CDR3 has 14 amino acids.

This clone has more than one count but fewer than ten. Other DNA sequences from this sample encode an identical CDR3 as well. CDR3 DNA sequence: TGTGCCAGCAGCTTGGCGGGAGGCCCTGGTGAGACCCAGTACTTC. Protein product: CASSLAGGPGETQYF. The chain has TRBV5-4 and TRBJ2-5; the match to TRBD2 covers 7 bases. V lost 0 bases, J lost 5 bases, and 7 bases stayed unmatched. The germline V gene has CDR1 SGHNT and CDR2 YYREEE (reference sequence). The CDR3 has 15 amino acids.

The chain uses TRBV28 and TRBJ2-1, with D uncertain. This CDR3 contains 16 residues. The germline V gene has CDR1 MDHEN and CDR2 SYDVKM. Trimming took 3 bases from V and 8 from J, leaving 20 bases between them. The CDR3 bases are TGTGCCAGCAGTTTTTACGGATCAGGTACTACCGATGAGCAGTTCTTC. Its translation is CASSFYGSGTTDEQFF.

The chain is built from TRBV7-2 and TRBJ2-7; D ambiguous. V was cut by 5 bases and J by 2 bases, with 10 bases left in between. Germline V gives CDR1 SGHTA, CDR2 FQGNSA. The CDR3 is 13 residues long. Here the CDR3 reads CASSPGRTYEQYF. In nucleotides, the CDR3 is TGTGCCAGCAGCCCCGGGCGGACCTACGAGCAGTACTTC. Full variable domain (outside the CDR3, taken from reference TRBV7-2 and TRBJ2-7): GAGVSQSPSNKVTEKGKDVELRCDPISGHTALYWYRQSLGQGLEFLIYFQGNSAPDKSGLPSDRFSAERTGGSVSTLTIQRTQQEDSAVYLCASSPGRTYEQYFGPGTRLTVT.

The V call is TRBV10-3, the J call TRBJ1-1, with a possible D match to TRBD1 (6 bases). This CDR3 contains 15 residues. V lost 4 bases and J 4 bases, leaving 16 bases between the germline ends. CDR1 and CDR2 (germline): ENHRY, SYGVKD. This CDR3 reads CAISGTGKLGTEAFF. CDR3 sequence (DNA): TGTGCCATCAGTGGCACAGGGAAACTAGGCACTGAAGCTTTCTTT.

CDR3 bases: TGTGCCAGTAGTAACCGGGGACAGAGCTACGAGCAGTACTTC. This gives the protein CASSNRGQSYEQYF. V and J are TRBV19 and TRBJ2-7; 7 bases fit TRBD1. CDR1 and CDR2 (germline): LNHDA, SQIVND (reference sequence). This CDR3 contains 14 residues. J gave up 3 bases and V 4 bases, and 6 bases lay outside the gene matches.

The table lists this clone with a few counts. The chain carries TRBV10-1 and TRBJ1-1; D is undetermined. The V and J ends lost 4 bases and 5 bases respectively, with 17 bases between them. CDR3 size: 15 residues. From germline, CDR1 is WNHNN and CDR2 SYGVQD (reference sequence). CDR3 nucleotide sequence: TGCGCCAGCAGTGCCCTCGGGGTCGGTGGTACTGAAGCTTTCTTT. This encodes CASSALGVGGTEAFF.

This clone was seen a handful of times. The chain has TRBV18 and TRBJ2-2; 7 positions match TRBD1. This CDR3 region has 15 residues. Germline CDR1 KGHSH, CDR2 LQKENI. V dropped 4 bases and J dropped 1; count of bases not matched to a gene: 3. CDR3 amino acids: CASSQGQMNTGELFF. In nucleotides, the CDR3 is TGTGCCAGCTCACAGGGACAGATGAACACCGGGGAGCTGTTTTTT.

The chain couples TRBV28 to TRBJ2-3, with TRBD2 matching over 12 bases. The CDR3 extends over 17 amino acids. Germline V gives CDR1 MDHEN, CDR2 SYDVKM. V trimming: 8 bases; J trimming: 4 bases; junction bases outside the gene matches: 13. The CDR3 here is CASSFGTSGPTADTQYF. The CDR3 region has the DNA TGTGCCAGCTCTTTCGGGACTAGCGGGCCTACGGCAGATACGCAGTATTTT.

Concerning this clone: One junction end disagrees with the germline gene, perhaps due to a read error. This chain links TRBV4-1 with TRBJ1-2; D unclear. Germline V gene lookup returns CDR1 MGHRA and CDR2 YSYEKL. The CDR3 is 15 residues long. CDR3 nucleotides: TGCGCCAGCACCCAAACTGGACCGATAAACTATGGCTACACCTTC. It translates to CASTQTGPINYGYTF.

The chain employs TRBV19 and TRBJ1-1, with 7 bases fitting TRBD1. The trim removed 7 bases at V and 0 bases at J, leaving 5 bases unmatched. Germline assignment: CDR1 LNHDA and CDR2 SQIVND (reference sequence). This CDR3 has 14 residues. The CDR3 region has the DNA TGTGCCAGTATAGGGACAGCCATGAACACTGAAGCTTTCTTT. As protein: CASIGTAMNTEAFF.

This rearrangement joins TRBV7-2 to TRBJ1-3; unclear D gene. Deletions cut 0 bases from V and 0 bases from J, with 12 bases between. The CDR3 length is 17 residues. The germline V gene has CDR1 SGHTA and CDR2 FQGNSA. CDR3 protein: CASSLAGNQISGNTIYF. The DNA for the CDR3 is TGTGCCAGCAGCTTAGCGGGCAACCAGATCTCTGGAAACACCATATATTTT. The variable domain in full, completed from reference TRBV7-2 and TRBJ1-3, reads GAGVSQSPSNKVTEKGKDVELRCDPISGHTALYWYRQSLGQGLEFLIYFQGNSAPDKSGLPSDRFSAERTGGSVSTLTIQRTQQEDSAVYLCASSLAGNQISGNTIYFGEGSWLTVV.

This clone was counted only a few times. The chain is built from TRBV4-1 and TRBJ1-2, with D unresolved. V was clipped by 2 bases and J by 2 bases, with 6 bases between them. Germline values: CDR1 MGHRA, CDR2 YSYEKL. The CDR3 is 13 residues long. CDR3 in DNA: TGCGCCAGCAGCCAAAACCTAAACTATGGCTACACCTTC. Its protein is CASSQNLNYGYTF.

This sequence joins TRBV6-1 and TRBJ2-7; D may be TRBD2 (7 bases). Germline CDR1 is MNHNS and CDR2 is SASEGT. V lost 0 bases to trimming and J lost 0 bases, with 12 bases between them. CDR3 length: 16 amino acids. This CDR3 reads CASSEAHRGGSYEQYF. The CDR3, as DNA: TGTGCCAGCAGTGAAGCGCATAGGGGGGGCTCCTACGAGCAGTACTTC.

The chain is built from TRBV16 and TRBJ2-5; D might be TRBD1 (6 bases). The V and J ends lost 2 bases and 2 bases respectively, with 12 bases between them. CDR1 KGHSY and CDR2 FQNENV come from the germline V gene. The CDR3 contains 15 residues. The CDR3 DNA reads as TGTGCCAGCAGCCAACTAAGGACAGAGCAAGAGACCCAGTACTTC. It yields the protein CASSQLRTEQETQYF.

The chain recombines TRBV15 with TRBJ2-3; D perhaps matches TRBD2 (6 bases). Germline CDR1 and CDR2: LNHNV and YYDKDF (reference sequence). V lost 0 bases and J lost 3, with 16 bases in between. The CDR3 is made up of 17 amino acids. The chain's CDR3 is CATSRDPSGSGTDTQYF. CDR3 nucleotides: TGTGCCACCAGCAGAGATCCTTCCGGGAGTGGTACAGATACGCAGTATTTT.

This clone came up a few times. The CDR3 coding sequence is TGTGCCAGCTCACCGGCCACAGGGGTATACGAGCAGTACTTC. Its translation: CASSPATGVYEQYF. This chain links TRBV18 with TRBJ2-7; 7 bases map to TRBD1. The J segment lost 4 bases and the V segment lost 3 bases, leaving 6 bases of the junction unmatched. CDR1 and CDR2 from the germline V gene are KGHSH and LQKENI. The CDR3 sequence is 14 residues long.